This TCR beta chain was captured by sequencing in a study of blood T cell repertoires in COVID-19. Trimming pared 0 bases from V and 1 base from J, leaving 16 bases between. CDR3 size: 17 residues. CDR1 is SEHNR and CDR2 is FQNEAQ in the germline V gene (reference sequence). The authors' processing: Nucleated cell counts were estimated from reference gene primer amplification. This table comes from immunoSEQ multiplex PCR, and its TCRdb copy is limited to in-frame clones, with some not included. That table is the source of V, J and clone size, and D and trimming were worked out from the DNA. The data hold 110,000 to 150,000 clones, with around 90% observed a single time.

The chain has TRBV7-9 and TRBJ2-7; D possibly corresponds to TRBD2 (7 bases). The TCR was taken from a man aged 65 to 79 with acute or convalescent COVID-19. The source material was peripheral blood. The CDR3 sequence is CASSLARGGTSSYEQYF. The DNA of the CDR3 is TGTGCCAGCAGCTTAGCGAGGGGAGGGACATCTTCCTACGAGCAGTACTTC. Combining the CDR3 with reference TRBV7-9 and TRBJ2-7 gives the whole variable domain DTGVSQNPRHKITKRGQNVTFRCDPISEHNRLYWYRQTLGQGPEFLTYFQNEAQLEKSRLLSDRFSAERPKGSFSTLEIQRTEQGDSAMYLCASSLARGGTSSYEQYFGPGTRLTVT.